Listed here are 32 T cell receptor beta chains from one sample, sequenced in a study of Ad26.COV2.S vaccination and SARS-CoV-2 variants. Repertoires were generated with immunoSEQ multiplex PCR, while TCRdb's copy carries only in-frame clones and drops some. This table holds approximately 340,000 clones, approximately 90% found once. Sequenced here: peripheral blood, sampled after recovery from COVID-19. The receptors were sampled from a human donor who had recovered from COVID-19.

The rearrangement links TRBV2 to TRBJ1-5; perhaps TRBD1 as D (5 bases). This CDR3 is 15 amino acids long. Germline CDR1 SNHLY, CDR2 FYNNEI. V shed 4 bases and J shed 6 bases, with 16 bases lying between them. CDR3 sequence: CASSVGRDRSQPQHF. The CDR3, as DNA: TGTGCCAGCAGTGTGGGCAGGGATCGGTCTCAGCCCCAGCATTTT. Full variable domain (missing parts from reference TRBV2 and TRBJ1-5): EPEVTQTPSHQVTQMGQEVILRCVPISNHLYFYWYRQILGQKVEFLVSFYNNEISEKSEIFDDQFSVERPDGSNFTLKIRSTKLEDSAMYFCASSVGRDRSQPQHFGDGTRLSIL.

V usage is TRBV15 and J usage is TRBJ2-2, with D tentatively TRBD1 or TRBD2 (5 bases each). Germline V CDR1 and CDR2: LNHNV, YYDKDF (reference sequence). The V end was cut by 5 bases, the J end by 5 bases, with 18 bases between. This CDR3 contains 16 residues. The CDR3: CATSAGASMATGELFF. CDR3 bases: TGTGCCACCAGCGCCGGGGCCTCAATGGCGACCGGGGAGCTGTTTTTT.

This sequence joins TRBV24-1 and TRBJ1-2, with D possibly matching TRBD1 (6 bases). Germline assignment: CDR1 KGHDR and CDR2 SFDVKD. Trimming stripped 5 bases from V and 6 bases from J, with 12 bases between. This CDR3 has 13 amino acids. The CDR3 coding sequence is TGTGCCACCAGTGCCGGGAGGGGGGATGGCTACACCTTC. Its translation: CATSAGRGDGYTF.

In nucleotides, the CDR3 is TGTGCCAGCAGTTACGGGACAGAGTACGAGCAGTACTTC. It codes for CASSYGTEYEQYF. V is TRBV6-5 and J is TRBJ2-7, with 7 bases aligning to TRBD1. CDR1 is MNHEY and CDR2 is SVGAGI in the germline V gene. CDR3 length equals 13 residues. J gave up 4 bases and V 2 bases, and 2 bases lay outside the gene matches.

This clone was recorded a few times. The V gene is TRBV6-2 or TRBV6-3, the J gene TRBJ2-7, with unresolved D. Germline CDR1 reads MNHEY; CDR2 reads SVGEGT. CDR3 size: 14 residues. V lost 5 bases to trimming and J lost 7 bases, with 18 bases between them. CDR3 sequence: CASSDLESSKEQYF. CDR3 DNA sequence: TGTGCCAGCAGTGACCTAGAATCTTCTAAGGAGCAGTACTTC.

The chain has TRBV3-1 (or the pseudogene TRBV3-2) and TRBJ1-5, with 7 bases that match TRBD1. Losses at the gene ends were 1 base for V and 6 bases for J; bases not matched to a gene: 6. This CDR3 comprises 15 residues. Germline-derived CDR1 and CDR2 are LGHDT and YNNKEL (reference sequence). CDR3: CASSQGHRGGQPQHF. CDR3 sequence (DNA): TGTGCCAGCAGCCAAGGACACAGGGGAGGTCAGCCCCAGCATTTT.

The chain's CDR3 is CASSEGTDYGYTF. In nucleotides, the CDR3 is TGCGCCAGCAGCGAGGGGACCGACTATGGCTACACCTTC. The rearrangement links TRBV5-1 to TRBJ1-2, with D possibly being TRBD1 (5 bases). The CDR3 has 13 residues. Trimming removed 4 bases at V and 3 bases at J, with 10 bases between. Germline V gene sequence: CDR1 SGHRS, CDR2 YFSETQ.

V and J are TRBV21-1 and TRBJ1-3; the DNA was not used to check the table's D call, TRBD1. TRBV21-1 is termed a pseudogene. The CDR3 length is 15 residues. This CDR3 reads CASSKWRDNRNTIYF. The CDR3 DNA is TGTGCCAGCAGCAAATGGCGTGACAATCGGAACACCATATATTTT.

The chain recombines TRBV30 with TRBJ1-1; D is uncertain. CDR3 length: 14 residues. The germline V gene encodes CDR1 GTSNPN and CDR2 SVGIG (reference sequence). V gave up 0 bases and J gave up 2 bases, with 10 bases separating them. Here the CDR3 reads CAWSVRRHNTEAFF. For the CDR3, the DNA is TGTGCCTGGAGTGTAAGACGGCATAACACTGAAGCTTTCTTT.

In this sample, this clone turned up a few times. The rearrangement uses TRBV10-3 and TRBJ1-4; 7 nucleotides align to TRBD1. The germline V gene encodes CDR1 ENHRY and CDR2 SYGVKD. CDR3 length: 15 amino acids. The V gene end was trimmed by 2 bases and the J gene end by 2 bases; junction bases not matched to a gene: 2. CDR3: CAISEEGATNEKLFF. CDR3 coding DNA: TGTGCCATCAGTGAGGAGGGGGCGACTAATGAAAAACTGTTTTTT.

This chain links TRBV10-3 with TRBJ2-6, with unresolved D. CDR1 and CDR2 from the germline V gene are ENHRY and SYGVKD. This CDR3 region has 18 residues. V lost 10 bases, J lost 4 bases, and 26 bases lay in between. CDR3 coding DNA: TGTGCCACCCCTGGTCGCGATCCTAGGATGTCGGGGGCCAACGTCCTGACTTTC. This gives the protein CATPGRDPRMSGANVLTF.

This rearrangement joins TRBV5-6 to TRBJ1-2; D ambiguous. From germline, CDR1 is SGHDT and CDR2 YYEEEE. CDR3 size: 12 residues. V was pared by 7 bases and J by 8 bases, with 15 bases between. The CDR3 DNA reads TGTGCCAGCCCCCGGGCGGAGGACGGCTACACCTTC. It encodes CASPRAEDGYTF.

The chain has TRBV2 and TRBJ2-2; tentative D call: TRBD1 (5 bases). Germline V CDR1 and CDR2: SNHLY, FYNNEI. Trimming removed 7 bases at V and 3 bases at J, with 18 bases between. The CDR3 has 16 amino acids. CDR3 nucleotides: TGTGCCAGCAATTTTATGGTTAAAGGGGACACCGGGGAGCTGTTTTTT. It specifies CASNFMVKGDTGELFF.

The rearrangement joins TRBV29-1 to TRBJ2-7, with 11 bases that match TRBD1. Unmatched junction bases numbered 7, after V lost 7 bases and J lost 5 bases. Germline V gives CDR1 SQVTM, CDR2 ANQGSEA. The CDR3 runs 13 residues. The CDR3 region is CSARRGQGDEQYF. Written as DNA, the CDR3 is TGCAGCGCCCGCCGGGGACAGGGGGACGAGCAGTACTTC.

The V gene is TRBV6-6, the J gene TRBJ1-5; perhaps TRBD1 as D (5 bases). Germline V gene sequence: CDR1 MNHNY, CDR2 SVGAGI (reference sequence). Trimming left V 5 bases short and J 9 bases short, with 14 bases between. This CDR3 region has 13 residues. The CDR3 is CASSTGAAGPQHF. In DNA, the CDR3 is TGTGCCAGCAGTACAGGCGCGGCGGGGCCCCAGCATTTT.

The V gene is TRBV11-2, the J gene TRBJ1-3; the D gene is possibly TRBD1 (6 bases). Germline lookup yields CDR1 SGHAT and CDR2 FQNNGV. This CDR3 is built from 17 residues. V was pared by 6 bases and J by 0 bases, with 18 bases between. Here the CDR3 DNA reads TGTGCCAGCAGGCCTCCTTTGGACAGAAACTCTGGAAACACCATATATTTT. Translating gives CASRPPLDRNSGNTIYF.

The rearrangement joins TRBV6-5 to TRBJ2-2; TRBD1 agrees at 9 bases. The CDR3 sequence is 15 residues long. V lost 6 bases and J lost 6; bases outside the gene matches: 8. Per the germline V gene, CDR1 is MNHEY and CDR2 is SVGAGI. Here the CDR3 reads CASRFPGQGSGELFF. Written as DNA, the CDR3 is TGTGCCAGCAGATTTCCGGGACAGGGATCCGGGGAGCTGTTTTTT.

The chain employs TRBV5-1 and TRBJ2-6; tentatively, D is TRBD1 (6 bases). The V gene's germline CDR1 is SGHRS and CDR2 YFSETQ. The V and J ends lost 0 bases and 3 bases respectively, with 7 bases between them. The CDR3 totals 15 residues. As DNA, the CDR3 is TGCGCCAGCAGCTTGGAGGGGGTTGGGGCCAACGTCCTGACTTTC. This codes for CASSLEGVGANVLTF.

CDR3 bases: TGTGCCAGCAGCTTAGTGAATTTGGGGTCTGGGGCCAACGTCCTGACTTTC. It encodes CASSLVNLGSGANVLTF. The J gene is TRBJ2-6, the V gene TRBV7-6; D gene unclear. This CDR3 contains 17 residues. Germline V gene lookup returns CDR1 SGHVS and CDR2 FNYEAQ. V was shortened by 1 base and J by 1 base, with 11 bases between the two germline ends.

V usage is TRBV6-5 and J usage is TRBJ2-3; TRBD1 is a possible D gene (5 bases). This CDR3 has 14 amino acids. Germline CDR1 and CDR2: MNHEY and SVGAGI. Trimming cost V 2 bases and J 5 bases, with 11 bases left between them. The CDR3, as DNA: TGTGCCAGCAGTTACGGGGCTAGGGGAGATACGCAGTATTTT. Its translation: CASSYGARGDTQYF.

This clone has only one observation. The chain couples TRBV5-1 to TRBJ1-4; unclear D gene. The ends were cut back, 4 bases at V and 8 bases at J, with 15 bases in the middle. The germline V gene encodes CDR1 SGHRS and CDR2 YFSETQ. The CDR3 extends over 14 amino acids. The CDR3 DNA reads TGCGCCAGCAGCCTAGGACCCAGAGAGGAAAAACTGTTTTTT. This translates into CASSLGPREEKLFF.

This sequence joins TRBV19 and TRBJ1-3, with a tentative D call TRBD1 (6 bases). The CDR3 contains 17 residues. Trimming pared 0 bases from V and 4 bases from J, leaving 16 bases between. Germline assignment: CDR1 LNHDA and CDR2 SQIVND (reference sequence). The CDR3 nucleotides are TGTGCCAGTAGTATAGATGGTAACAGGGTATCCGGAAACACCATATATTTT. It specifies CASSIDGNRVSGNTIYF.

This clone turned up a few times. The rearrangement joins TRBV10-2 to TRBJ1-5, with D perhaps matching TRBD1 (5 bases). V shed 3 bases and J shed 7 bases, with 7 bases lying between them. The germline V gene encodes CDR1 WSHSY and CDR2 SAAADI. CDR3 size: 12 residues. The DNA for the CDR3 is TGCGCCAGCAGTGACGGGGGACAGCCCCAGCATTTT. Encoded protein: CASSDGGQPQHF.

The J gene is TRBJ2-1, the V gene TRBV11-2; D possibly uses TRBD1 or TRBD2 (6 bases each). With 3 bases removed from V and 8 bases from J, the gap between germline ends came to 11 bases. CDR3 length equals 13 residues. Germline assignment: CDR1 SGHAT and CDR2 FQNNGV. The CDR3 DNA follows: TGTGCCAGCAGCTTTTCGGGGGCGGATGAGCAGTTCTTC. It specifies CASSFSGADEQFF.

This chain links TRBV27 with TRBJ2-1; TRBD1 aligns across 7 bases. Germline V gene sequence: CDR1 MNHEY, CDR2 SMNVEV (reference sequence). V gave up 6 bases and J gave up 1 base; unmatched junction bases: 6. The CDR3 extends over 15 amino acids. CDR3: CASRQGIDSYNEQFF. The CDR3 bases are TGTGCCAGCAGACAGGGGATCGATTCCTACAATGAGCAGTTCTTC.

V gene TRBV7-2 combines with J gene TRBJ1-3, with a tentative D call TRBD1 (5 bases). Germline CDR1 and CDR2: SGHTA and FQGNSA. The CDR3 has 15 amino acids. Trimming shortened V by 1 base and J by 9 bases, and 16 bases separated the two germline ends. The CDR3 region has the DNA TGTGCCAGCAGCTTAGAGCTGCAGGGAAGGAGCACCATATATTTT. It translates to CASSLELQGRSTIYF. The complete variable domain, with remaining parts taken from reference TRBV7-2 and TRBJ1-3, reads GAGVSQSPSNKVTEKGKDVELRCDPISGHTALYWYRQSLGQGLEFLIYFQGNSAPDKSGLPSDRFSAERTGGSVSTLTIQRTQQEDSAVYLCASSLELQGRSTIYFGEGSWLTVV.

V is TRBV12-5 and J is TRBJ1-2; 8 bases align to TRBD1. Trimming at V came to 1 base and at J to 4 bases, leaving 8 bases not matched to a gene. The germline V gene encodes CDR1 LGHNT and CDR2 FRNRAP. CDR3 length: 16 amino acids. CDR3 residues: CASGLGRTGRGYGYTF. CDR3 bases: TGTGCTAGTGGTTTGGGCCGGACAGGGAGAGGCTATGGCTACACCTTC.

The rearrangement joins TRBV18 to TRBJ2-5; 12 bases map to TRBD1. There are 18 residues in the CDR3. Trimming took 3 bases from V and 8 from J; bases not matched to a gene: 16. Germline assignment: CDR1 KGHSH and CDR2 LQKENI. The CDR3 region is CASSPGTGGVIVPPTQYF. The CDR3 nucleotides are TGTGCCAGCTCACCCGGGACAGGGGGCGTTATAGTACCCCCAACCCAGTACTTC. Looking up the rest from reference TRBV18 and TRBJ2-5 gives the full variable domain: NAGVMQNPRHLVRRRGQEARLRCSPMKGHSHVYWYRQLPEEGLKFMVYLQKENIIDESGMPKERFSAEFPKEGPSILRIQQVVRGDSAAYFCASSPGTGGVIVPPTQYFGPGTRLLVL.

As for this clone: The DNA is omitted, as the CDR3 cannot be located on it reliably, and the CDR3 follows TCRdb's listing. The chain couples TRBV29-1 to TRBJ2-2; the DNA was not compared with TRBD2, the D call given in the table. The CDR3 is 16 amino acids in total, end residues counted. In germline, CDR1 is SQVTM, CDR2 ANQGSEA. The CDR3 sequence: CSVTFSGSGPARELFF.

The V and J genes are TRBV13 and TRBJ1-2; D is undetermined. Per the germline V gene, CDR1 is PRHDT and CDR2 is FYEKMQ (reference sequence). V was clipped by 4 bases and J by 7 bases, with 22 bases between them. The CDR3 sequence is 16 residues long. CDR3 nucleotide sequence: TGTGCCAGCAGCTCGTCTCCGGGCCCCCAGGATAGTGGCTACACCTTC. Residues: CASSSSPGPQDSGYTF. Drawing the rest from reference TRBV13 and TRBJ1-2, the complete variable domain is AAGVIQSPRHLIKEKRETATLKCYPIPRHDTVYWYQQGPGQDPQFLISFYEKMQSDKGSIPDRFSAQQFSDYHSELNMSSLELGDSALYFCASSSSPGPQDSGYTFGSGTRLTVV.

The V call is TRBV7-2, the J call TRBJ1-1, with 10 bases fitting TRBD1. The trim removed 9 bases at V and 4 bases at J, leaving 14 bases unmatched. From germline, CDR1 is SGHTA and CDR2 FQGNSA. The CDR3 has 16 amino acids. The CDR3 DNA follows: TGTGCCAGTAGCCGGGAGGGGACAGGGGCCCGCACTGAAGCTTTCTTT. This codes for CASSREGTGARTEAFF.

This clone occurred once. The chain links TRBV3-1 (or the pseudogene TRBV3-2) to TRBJ2-5, with 7 bases aligning to TRBD2. Germline V CDR1 and CDR2: LGHDT, YNNKEL (reference sequence). The ends lost 4 bases at V and 6 bases at J; junction bases unmatched: 14. CDR3 length: 16 residues. This CDR3 is CASSPRAGRAGKTQYF. Here the CDR3 DNA reads TGTGCCAGCAGCCCCCGAGCGGGGCGCGCGGGGAAGACCCAGTACTTC.